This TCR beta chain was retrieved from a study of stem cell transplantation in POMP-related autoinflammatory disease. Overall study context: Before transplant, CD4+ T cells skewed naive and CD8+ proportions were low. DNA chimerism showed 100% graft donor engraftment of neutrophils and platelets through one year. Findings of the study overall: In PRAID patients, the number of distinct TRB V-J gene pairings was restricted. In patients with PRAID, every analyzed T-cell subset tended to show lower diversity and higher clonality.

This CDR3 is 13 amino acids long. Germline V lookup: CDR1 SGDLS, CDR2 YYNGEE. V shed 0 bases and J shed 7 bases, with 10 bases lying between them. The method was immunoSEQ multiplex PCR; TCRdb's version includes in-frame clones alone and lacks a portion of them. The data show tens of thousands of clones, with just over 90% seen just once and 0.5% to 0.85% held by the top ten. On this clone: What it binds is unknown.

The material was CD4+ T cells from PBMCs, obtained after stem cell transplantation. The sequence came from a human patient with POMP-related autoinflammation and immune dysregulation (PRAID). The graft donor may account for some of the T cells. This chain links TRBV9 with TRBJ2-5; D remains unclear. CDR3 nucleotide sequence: TGTGCCAGCAGCGTAGGGAGTGGTGGGACCCAGTACTTC. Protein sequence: CASSVGSGGTQYF. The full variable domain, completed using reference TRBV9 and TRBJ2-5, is DSGVTQTPKHLITATGQRVTLRCSPRSGDLSVYWYQQSLDQGLQFLIQYYNGEERAKGNILERFSAQQFPDLHSELNLSSLELGDSALYFCASSVGSGGTQYFGPGTRLLVL.